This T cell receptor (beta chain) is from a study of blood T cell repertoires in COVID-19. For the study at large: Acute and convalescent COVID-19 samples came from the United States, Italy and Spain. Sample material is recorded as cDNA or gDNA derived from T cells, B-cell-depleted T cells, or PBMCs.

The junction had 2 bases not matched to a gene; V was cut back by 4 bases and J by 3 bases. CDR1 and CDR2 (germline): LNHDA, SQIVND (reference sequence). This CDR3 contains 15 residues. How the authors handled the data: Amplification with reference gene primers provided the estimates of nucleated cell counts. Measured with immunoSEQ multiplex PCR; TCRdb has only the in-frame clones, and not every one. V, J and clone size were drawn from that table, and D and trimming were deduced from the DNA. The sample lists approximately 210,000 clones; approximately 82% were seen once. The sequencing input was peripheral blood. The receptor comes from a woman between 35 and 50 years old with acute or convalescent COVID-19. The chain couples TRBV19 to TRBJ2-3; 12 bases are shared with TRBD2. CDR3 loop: CASSTGTSGTDTQYF. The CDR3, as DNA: TGTGCCAGTAGTACGGGGACTAGCGGGACAGATACGCAGTATTTT.